This T cell receptor (beta chain) derives from a study of shared clonotypes between healthy human individuals. Study context: The plates for each donor numbered three CD4 naive, three CD4 memory, two CD8 naive and one CD8 memory.

This CDR3 contains 16 residues. Trimming took 4 bases from V and 0 from J; bases not matched to a gene: 4. Per the germline V gene, CDR1 is WNHNN and CDR2 is SYGVQD (reference sequence). As originally analysed: ImmunoSEQ yielded junction-only sequences lacking quality scores, so filtering differed. The assay was immunoSEQ multiplex PCR, and TCRdb's table has in-frame clones only and misses some. V and J calls and clone size are those listed in that table; D and trimming were worked out from the DNA. Of approximately 1.1 million clones listed, roughly 74% are singletons. The specimen was memory CD4+ T cells from PBMCs. Subset reported: CD45RA-negative fraction. The chain uses TRBV10-1 and TRBJ1-1; 11 bases align to TRBD1. This clonotype was obtained from a young man in good health. Some clones in this sample may be carry-over from other donors' samples. The CDR3 nucleotides read TGCGCCAGCAGTGGTGGACAGGGGGCTATGAACACTGAAGCTTTCTTT. Translated, it gives CASSGGQGAMNTEAFF.